This entry is about one T cell receptor (beta chain). Its antigen remains unknown. These data belong to a study of CD8 T cells in ankylosing spondylitis. Overall study findings and caveats: Characteristic, it appeared, of ankylosing spondylitis blood was a TCR beta motif of eight highly homologous variants.

MiXCR was run by TCRdb on the 5' RACE reads, yielding one entry per CDR3 protein. The sample has approximately 440,000 distinct CDR3 sequences; roughly 15% are singletons. The V gene lost 6 bases and the J gene lost 8 bases, with 13 bases spanning the gap. The CDR3 runs to 12 residues. Germline CDR1 is ENHRY and CDR2 is SYGVKD. This chain joins TRBV10-3 and TRBJ1-2; no clear D gene. This TCR derives from a male donor with ankylosing spondylitis. Specimen: blood, either unsorted or a sorted T cell fraction (not recorded which). For the CDR3, the DNA is TGTGCCATCAGGAAAGACTCGGGAGGCTACACCTTC. Translating it yields CAIRKDSGGYTF.